This T cell receptor (beta chain) originates from a study of T cells in Graves' hyperthyroidism and ophthalmopathy (dated 2019 in TCRdb). Context from the whole study: Peripheral blood samples were taken at the time of initial diagnosis, prior to any treatment. Following sampling, methimazole starting at 30 mg daily was given to hyperthyroidism patients, and high-dose intravenous methylprednisolone was given to ophthalmopathy patients. The approximately 95 discovery patients were divided at random into training and test sets in a 7:3 ratio. The paper reports TCR Vbeta CDR3 sequencing of about 140 peripheral blood samples: approximately 43 ophthalmopathy, about 75 hyperthyroidism and around 17 progressor patients. In addition, the study compared T-cell repertoires in thyroid tissue and in blood from 6 or 7 Graves' hyperthyroidism patients. To identify distinguishing TCR V-J signatures, a discovery cohort of 90 to 100 patients was used, comprising under 45 with Graves' ophthalmopathy and about 59 with stable Graves' hyperthyroidism. An independent validation cohort of 18 to 20 hyperthyroidism patients and about 16 patients who later progressed to ophthalmopathy tested prospective prediction of ophthalmopathy.

This clonotype was found many times. It has no known antigen specificity. Base quality data are lacking; no much larger clone is found one base away. Findings and caveats that apply to the study as a whole: Sample size was not statistically predetermined, and blinding of investigators to group allocation was not performed. Most expanded thyroid clonotypes (frequency above 0.001) were also found in blood, which suggests that blood repertoires may mirror thyroid immune responses. A 13 V-J signature model separated ophthalmopathy from stable hyperthyroidism, with approximately 86% sensitivity and roughly 84% specificity in cross-validation and 80%/75% in testing. In validation, the model predicted progression to ophthalmopathy with 55% to 71% sensitivity and roughly 75% specificity, a median of approximately 6.7 months before onset.

Amplification of TCR beta CDR3 regions was carried out from RNA transcripts. For the first round of RT-PCR on the TCR CDR3, the HTBI primer set was used together with the Qiagen OneStep RT-PCR kit. Libraries were constructed in a second round of multiplex PCR, after which size selection and purification were carried out. Sequencing of the libraries was done on an Illumina HiSeq2000 using paired-end 100 bp reads. The paper's data handling went like this. SOAPnuke was used to process the raw data, with reads discarded if the reads contained adapters or uncalled bases, had a mean Phred below 15, or lacked an exact constant-primer or identifier match. High-quality paired reads were merged with COPE v1.2.5, and unique nucleotide sequences were defined as clonotypes. Clonotypes were aligned to IMGT TRBV, TRBD and TRBJ reference segments using MiTCR v1.1. The analysis included only V-J combinations with a frequency above 0.0001, which together covered 99% to 99.2% of the repertoires. A TCS score was defined as the ratio between F50 (clonal expansion) and ExV (chaos), using BLOSUM62-based TCRdist between CDR3 peptides within each V-J. Welch's t-statistics and random forest reduced 450 to 600 V-J features to roughly 13, which were used in a naive Bayes classifier (R e1071). TCRdb reprocessed the public reads (quality trimming at Q25 with fastp, clone calling with MiXCR) and kept in-frame beta chains. Rows with a matching CDR3 protein are joined into one entry that keeps the most common DNA and genes. The V and J calls were not made by the authors but by TCRdb's processing. This sample comprises about 210,000 distinct CDR3 sequences, approximately 17% of them detected only once. In total, the top ten clones hold around 52% of the sample.

Stable Graves' hyperthyroidism was defined as the absence of progression to ophthalmopathy over 18 months of follow-up. Hyperthyroidism patients were aged 18 to 65 years and newly diagnosed, with disease duration of less than 2 months. The study excluded patients with uncontrolled infections, other autoimmune diseases, pregnancy or lactation. Diagnoses were based on clinical symptoms, serum thyroxine and TRAb, thyroid ultrasound and orbital computed tomography. Ficoll-Paque density gradient centrifugation was used to isolate PBMCs from approximately 10 ml of fresh peripheral blood. Total RNA was extracted using Trizol reagent, and RNA quality was assessed on an Agilent 2100 Bioanalyzer. This receptor was obtained from a man aged 50 to 60 with Graves' hyperthyroidism. Source material: blood.

The nucleotide sequence reads TGCAGTGCCTACAGGGGAAATTCACCCCTCCACTTT. It translates to CSAYRGNSPLHF. The chain is assembled from TRBV20-1 and TRBJ1-6, and 7 junction bases match TRBD1. V has 6 bases trimmed and J has 7 bases trimmed; junction bases matching no gene number 3. There are 12 amino acids in the CDR3, from cysteine to phenylalanine inclusive. Only the CDR3 part of the read is kept: 36 bases, read in frame from the first base. For CDR1 and CDR2, the germline V gene (reference sequence) lists DFQATT and SNEGSKA.